The rows below give T cell receptor beta chains drawn from one sample of a study of blood T cell repertoires in COVID-19. Profiled with immunoSEQ multiplex PCR; TCRdb holds only in-frame clones, not every one. The sample records almost 55,000 clones, 75% to 90% being singletons. The specimen sequenced was peripheral blood. These receptors all stem from a human donor in a cohort sampled during active COVID-19. Each CDR3 is given with its conserved first and last residue. The D gene is left open where the match is weak. Expanded clones are given a class, and other clones once, few, many or no size at all.

TGTGCCAGCAGCCAGATACAGGGGGCCGATGAGCAGTTCTTC	CASSQIQGADEQFF	TRBJ2-1	few	TRBD1	TRBV4-2
TGTGCCAGCAGTCTAAAGTATCAGCCCCAGCATTTT	CASSLKYQPQHF	TRBJ1-5	once	.	TRBV28
TGTGCCAGCAGTTTGACAGGGGCCTACGAGCAGTACTTC	CASSLTGAYEQYF	TRBJ2-7	.	TRBD1	TRBV6-5
TGTGCCAGCTCACCACCGACGGGGGGCGAGGCTGAAGCTTTCTTT	CASSPPTGGEAEAFF	TRBJ1-1	.	.	TRBV18
TGTGCCAGCAGCTTATTAGCACAGCGGGGGCTCAGCACAGATACGCAGTATTTT	CASSLLAQRGLSTDTQYF	TRBJ2-3	.	TRBD2	TRBV7-2
TGTGCCAGCAGCTTGTTGGGACTAGAGGGCGAGCAGTACTTC	CASSLLGLEGEQYF	TRBJ2-7	.	TRBD2	TRBV5-4
TGTGCCAGCAGCTTTGACAGCTCCTATAATTCACCCCTCCACTTT	CASSFDSSYNSPLHF	TRBJ1-6	.	.	TRBV11-2
TGTGCCAGCAGCGAGGGACAGGGAATCGAAAAACTGTTTTTT	CASSEGQGIEKLFF	TRBJ1-4	.	TRBD1	TRBV11-2
TGTGCCAGCAGCTCAGGGGTCACCTACGAGCAGTACTTC	CASSSGVTYEQYF	TRBJ2-7	once	.	TRBV7-9
TGTGCCAGCAGCTTGGGCCCCCTCTATACGGCGGGAAACACCGGGGAGCTGTTTTTT	CASSLGPLYTAGNTGELFF	TRBJ2-2	.	.	TRBV5-6
TGTGCCATCAGCGAAGGACAGGGGTATGGCTACACCTTC	CAISEGQGYGYTF	TRBJ1-2	.	TRBD1	TRBV10-3
TGTGCCAGCAGCTTAGGCAGGGACTATGGCTACACCTTC	CASSLGRDYGYTF	TRBJ1-2	.	.	TRBV7-2
TGTGCCAGCAGCCAAGATCCTGATCTAGCGGGAAGGGAGAACGAGCAGTACTTC	CASSQDPDLAGRENEQYF	TRBJ2-7	.	TRBD2	TRBV4-2
TGTGCCAGCAGCTCGCCCGGGGGGGGGCAGCTGGGCGGGGAGCTGTTTTTT	CASSSPGGGQLGGELFF	TRBJ2-2	.	TRBD2	TRBV7-8
TGTGCCAGCTCACCAGCGGCGGATACGCAGTATTTT	CASSPAADTQYF	TRBJ2-3	.	.	TRBV18
TGTGCCAGCAGCGCCAGGGCTACGAACACCGGGGAGCTGTTTTTT	CASSARATNTGELFF	TRBJ2-2	.	.	TRBV9
TGCGCCAGCAGCCAAGAACATCTGAACACTGAAGCTTTCTTT	CASSQEHLNTEAFF	TRBJ1-1	few	.	TRBV4-3
TGTGCCAGCAGTTACGGGGCAGGGGGCCGTGAGCAGTTCTTC	CASSYGAGGREQFF	TRBJ2-1	.	TRBD1	TRBV6-5
TGTGCCAGCAGTGAAGGGGAGGGGACCCACCAAGGGCATTTT	CASSEGEGTHQGHF	TRBJ1-5	once	.	TRBV6-1
TGTGCCAGCAGTTACTCGGGGACAGGGACTTCACCCCTCCACTTT	CASSYSGTGTSPLHF	TRBJ1-6	.	TRBD1	TRBV6-5
TGTGCCACAAACCAGAGGACAGGTCCCTCCTACGAGCAGTACTTC	CATNQRTGPSYEQYF	TRBJ2-7	.	TRBD1	TRBV19
TGTGCCAGCAGCTTAAACAGGGGGTTGTATCAGCCCCAGCATTTT	CASSLNRGLYQPQHF	TRBJ1-5	once	TRBD1	TRBV5-5
TGTGCCAGCAGTTACGGGCAGTCTAACACCGGGGAGCTGTTTTTT	CASSYGQSNTGELFF	TRBJ2-2	once	.	TRBV6-2/TRBV6-3
TGTGCCAGCAGCGTAGGGACATACAATGAGCAGTTCTTC	CASSVGTYNEQFF	TRBJ2-1	once	.	TRBV9
TGTGCCAGCAGTCGTCTCGCGGGACAGGGGACGCCGCGTGAAGCTTTCTTT	CASSRLAGQGTPREAFF	TRBJ1-1	.	TRBD1	TRBV28
TGTGCCAGCAGCCAAGATCGACGGGGGGGGGCTGGAGATACGCAGTATTTT	CASSQDRRGGAGDTQYF	TRBJ2-3	.	TRBD2	TRBV4-2
TGTGCCAGCAGTGGGGGCCGTGACAGGTCTAATTCACCCCTCCACTTT	CASSGGRDRSNSPLHF	TRBJ1-6	.	.	TRBV6-1
TGTGCCACCAGCGCGACGGGACAGGGGAACACTGAAGCTTTCTTT	CATSATGQGNTEAFF	TRBJ1-1	once	TRBD1	TRBV24-1
TGTGCCTGGAGTGTACAGGGGGCGGATGAAAAACTGTTTTTT	CAWSVQGADEKLFF	TRBJ1-4	.	TRBD1	TRBV30
TGCAGCGTGGGAGATCAGGGGGCAACGGTCCCCTACGAGCAGTACTTC	CSVGDQGATVPYEQYF	TRBJ2-7	.	TRBD1	TRBV29-1
TGTGCCAGCAGCTTGAGTGGGGGCAGCTGGGATACGCAGTATTTT	CASSLSGGSWDTQYF	TRBJ2-3	.	.	TRBV5-6
TGTGCCAGTAGGTGGGGGGACTCTGGAAACACCATATATTTT	CASRWGDSGNTIYF	TRBJ1-3	.	.	TRBV19
TGTGCCAGCAGCGTAGAGGCGGGACAGGGCACAGATACGCAGTATTTT	CASSVEAGQGTDTQYF	TRBJ2-3	.	TRBD1	TRBV9
TGCGCCAGCAGCCAAGTTCTGGTAGCGGGGGGGGCAGATACGCAGTATTTT	CASSQVLVAGGADTQYF	TRBJ2-3	.	TRBD2	TRBV4-1
TGTGCCAGCAGTTATCCGCCGAGCTCCTACAATGAGCAGTTCTTC	CASSYPPSSYNEQFF	TRBJ2-1	.	.	TRBV6-5
TGTGCCAGCAGTTACCCGGGTGAGATGAACACTGAAGCTTTCTTT	CASSYPGEMNTEAFF	TRBJ1-1	.	.	TRBV6-5
TGTGCCACCAGCAGAGATATTAGGGAGAGCCAGTACTTC	CATSRDIRESQYF	TRBJ2-5	.	.	TRBV15
TGCGCCAGCAGCTTTCGACTAGCGGGGGCGGAAACCGGGGAGCTGTTTTTT	CASSFRLAGAETGELFF	TRBJ2-2	.	TRBD2	TRBV5-1
TGCGCCAGCAGCTTGGTAACAGATAATTCACCCCTCCACTTT	CASSLVTDNSPLHF	TRBJ1-6	.	.	TRBV5-1
TGTGCCAGCAGTAAAAAAAAGGGACATCTGGACAGTGAGCAGTTCTTC	CASSKKKGHLDSEQFF	TRBJ2-1	.	.	TRBV25-1
TGCGCCAGCAGCTTGGCCGGTAGCGTCGACACCGGGGAGCTGTTTTTT	CASSLAGSVDTGELFF	TRBJ2-2	.	.	TRBV5-1
TGTGCCAGCAGCCGAGACAGGGTTTGTGGCACTGAAGCTTTCTTT	CASSRDRVCGTEAFF	TRBJ1-1	.	TRBD1	TRBV3-1/TRBV3-2
TGCAGCGTTGACCTAAATGAAAAACTGTTTTTT	CSVDLNEKLFF	TRBJ1-4	once	.	TRBV29-1
TGTGCCAGCAGTGAAGCTGGGCTACCCTACGAGCAGTACTTC	CASSEAGLPYEQYF	TRBJ2-7	.	.	TRBV6-1
TGTGCCAGCAGTATACAGGGGGCCTACAATGAGCAGTTCTTC	CASSIQGAYNEQFF	TRBJ2-1	.	TRBD1	TRBV28
TGCGCCAGCAGCCTGGGACTAGCGGGGGAAATTTTTACGCAGTATTTT	CASSLGLAGEIFTQYF	TRBJ2-3	.	TRBD2	TRBV4-1
TGTGCCAGCAGCTTGGTGTCAGGGTCTAACACTGAAGCTTTCTTT	CASSLVSGSNTEAFF	TRBJ1-1	.	.	TRBV7-9
TGCGCCAGCAGCTTGACTAGCGGGGATAGCTCTGGGGCCAACGTCCTGACTTTC	CASSLTSGDSSGANVLTF	TRBJ2-6	.	TRBD2	TRBV5-1
TGTGCCAGCAGCTTACGGGGTCTCTACGAGCAGTACTTC	CASSLRGLYEQYF	TRBJ2-7	.	.	TRBV5-5
TGTGCCATCAGTGAGTCGGGCAGAGCCAACACTGAAGCTTTCTTT	CAISESGRANTEAFF	TRBJ1-1	.	.	TRBV10-3
TGTGCCAGCAGCTTAGGCGGGGGCCGCGCGTGGGCCGGGGAGCTGTTTTTT	CASSLGGGRAWAGELFF	TRBJ2-2	few	.	TRBV7-2
TGTGCCAGCTTGTGGCGGGATACGCAGTATTTT	CASLWRDTQYF	TRBJ2-3	.	.	TRBV2
TGTGCCAGCAGTAAAGCTCGGGGGGGCCACACCGGGGAGCTGTTTTTT	CASSKARGGHTGELFF	TRBJ2-2	.	TRBD2	TRBV28
TGTGCCAGCAGCTTAGCGTCCGGGACAGAGAAAGAGACCCAGTACTTC	CASSLASGTEKETQYF	TRBJ2-5	once	TRBD1	TRBV7-8
TGCGCCAGCAGCCTATCAGGACAGGGGATGACGGTTACAGATACGCAGTATTTT	CASSLSGQGMTVTDTQYF	TRBJ2-3	.	TRBD1	TRBV5-1
TGCGCCAGCAGCTCGACAGGGCGGAGAGGTAAAGAGACCCAGTACTTC	CASSSTGRRGKETQYF	TRBJ2-5	.	TRBD1	TRBV5-1
TGTGCCAGCAGCTTAGTGCGTCCCTCTGGGGCCAACGTCCTGACTTTC	CASSLVRPSGANVLTF	TRBJ2-6	.	.	TRBV7-2